This T cell receptor beta chain was observed in a study of T cells after yellow fever vaccination (dated by TCRdb to between 2019 and 2020). A note on the overall study: The SMART-Seq v4 Ultra Low Input RNA kit was used to prepare libraries from fractions with low cell numbers. To track T-cell clones before and after primary and booster YFV17D yellow fever vaccination, bulk TCR alpha and beta repertoires were sequenced longitudinally. Two healthy male donors made up the cohort, one aged 18 to 29 years and the other aged 30 to 40 years. Blood was collected at multiple timepoints before and after primary and secondary immunization, and bulk PBMC replicates and cell subsets were isolated. Broad study findings and their caveats: Computational filtering was needed because FACS-sorted repertoires could contain abundant contaminating clonotypes from the bulk population. Compared with the primary T-cell response, the secondary T-cell response was faster but weaker, reaching its peak on day 5 rather than on day 15. Because the study included only a couple of donors, the extent to which the findings can be generalized is limited. A small fraction of clonotypes appeared in both the CD4 and CD8 compartments, likely as a result of convergent recombination. After the booster, most clones that had expanded after primary vaccination were detected again (almost 97% of CD4 and about 88% of CD8), suggesting broad maintenance of memory.

The treatment or condition label corresponds to: live attenuated yellow fever vaccine strain. A standard Ficoll-Paque protocol was used to isolate PBMCs from peripheral blood. Epitope-specific CD8 T cells were sorted using a dextramer loaded with the yellow fever NS4B epitope peptide, with anti-CD3 and anti-CD8 staining. TriZol was used to extract RNA from bulk PBMCs, from CD4 and CD8 fractions, and from dextramer-positive and dextramer-negative fractions. TCR cDNA was synthesized by 5'RACE template switching, which introduced a universal primer site and unique molecular identifiers. cDNA synthesis was primed from both the TCR alpha and TCR beta constant segments. Library amplification used two PCR steps, and the second PCR step added sample barcodes and sequencing adapters. Sequencing of libraries was done on Illumina HiSeq 2500 (2x100 bp) or NovaSeq (2x150 bp). The paper's data handling went like this. MIGEC was used to demultiplex reads and collapse the reads into UMI consensus sequences, and MiXCR was used for V(D)J alignment. Using edgeR on replicate PBMC samples, clonotypes were called vaccine-responding if FDR was below 0.01 and the log2 fold change was above 5 up to day 15. Each bulk clonotype was labeled CD4 or CD8 based on which sequenced repertoire, CD4 or CD8, contained the clonotype at higher abundance. Clonotypes enriched at least 10-fold in dextramer-positive over dextramer-negative fractions were defined as NS4B-specific, and CD4-biased clonotypes were excluded. TCRdb itself trimmed the public reads at Q25 with fastp, ran MiXCR and retained productive beta chains. Under each unique CDR3 protein, matching rows form one entry showing the most common genes and DNA. What appears here as the V and J calls and clone size reflects TCRdb's work, not the paper's. A total of tens of thousands of distinct CDR3 sequences appear in this sample, about an eighth of them only once. Just under 25% of the sample is held by the ten biggest clonotypes.

A word on this clonotype: Per-nucleotide qualities are absent, and no much larger clonotype sits a single base away.

CDR1 and CDR2, looked up from the germline V gene (reference sequence), are LNHDA and SQIVND. Cut back by 6 bases and 1 base, the V and J ends lie 9 bases apart. The CDR3 has 13 amino acids, counting the end cysteine and phenylalanine. CDR3 DNA only is kept here, 39 bases in frame from base 1. The clonotype originates from a man aged 18 to 29 who received the YFV17D yellow fever vaccine. The chain is assembled from TRBV19 and TRBJ1-1; no D gene is confidently identified. Sequenced here: CD8+ T cells not binding an NS4B(214-222) dextramer, sorted from PBMCs, sampled 21 days after the first yellow fever vaccination. The meaning of the sample's cell subset or site label: NS4B epitope dextramer-negative CD8 T cells. The DNA sequence is as follows: TGTGCCAGTAGCGGTCCCGGGAACACTGAAGCTTTCTTT. Its coded protein is CASSGPGNTEAFF.